What follows are 21 T cell receptor beta chains derived from one specimen sequenced in a study of blood T cell repertoires in COVID-19. Assay used: immunoSEQ multiplex PCR; TCRdb lists only in-frame clones, some missing. The profile shows under 300,000 clones, 86% of them singletons. Sequenced input: peripheral blood. The receptor source for this set is a woman aged 70-85 years with COVID-19, enrolled during active disease.

V and J are TRBV11-2 and TRBJ2-2; TRBD1 matches at 8 bases. This CDR3 has 15 residues. The ends lost 3 bases at V and 5 bases at J; junction bases unmatched: 5. Germline values: CDR1 SGHAT, CDR2 FQNNGV. CDR3 in DNA: TGTGCCAGCAGCTTGCCTTACAGGGGGACCGGGGAGCTGTTTTTT. As protein: CASSLPYRGTGELFF.

This chain uses TRBV27 with TRBJ2-5; 15 positions agree with TRBD2. Germline V gives CDR1 MNHEY, CDR2 SMNVEV (reference sequence). The CDR3 length is 20 residues. The V and J ends lost 3 bases and 1 base, in that order; junction bases with no gene match: 12. The CDR3 sequence: CASSLNSGTSGGTVQETQYF. The CDR3 DNA is TGTGCCAGCAGTTTGAACTCCGGGACTAGCGGGGGGACTGTCCAAGAGACCCAGTACTTC.

This clone has a single count. The chain employs TRBV7-8 and TRBJ2-1, with 7 bases fitting TRBD1. Germline trimming cut 3 bases from V and 4 bases from J; bases unmatched to any gene: 6. CDR3 length: 15 residues. The germline CDR1 and CDR2 sequences are SGHVS and FQNEAQ. In DNA, the CDR3 is TGTGCCAGCAGCTTCCGGGACAGAGCATACAATGAGCAGTTCTTC. It specifies CASSFRDRAYNEQFF.

The chain links TRBV24-1 to TRBJ2-5; 11 nucleotides match TRBD1. Germline values: CDR1 KGHDR, CDR2 SFDVKD. The junction had 7 bases not matched to a gene; V was cut back by 9 bases and J by 5 bases. The CDR3 totals 14 residues. In nucleotides, the CDR3 is TGTGCCACCGGTGGACAGGGGGCTTCCGAGACCCAGTACTTC. As protein: CATGGQGASETQYF.

This clone was seen a handful of times. Within the sample, other DNA sequences also encode this same CDR3. The rearrangement links TRBV28 to TRBJ2-7; a weak D match, TRBD2 (5 bases). V was pared by 6 bases and J by 0 bases, with 15 bases between. This CDR3 has 15 amino acids. CDR1 and CDR2 from the germline V gene are MDHEN and SYDVKM. For the CDR3, the DNA is TGTGCCAGCAGCGTGCCGGGAAGCTCCTCCTACGAGCAGTACTTC. Translating it yields CASSVPGSSSYEQYF. The full variable domain, with the rest looked up from reference TRBV28 and TRBJ2-7, is DVKVTQSSRYLVKRTGEKVFLECVQDMDHENMFWYRQDPGLGLRLIYFSYDVKMKEKGDIPEGYSVSREKKERFSLILESASTNQTSMYLCASSVPGSSSYEQYFGPGTRLTVT.

This chain's CDR3 is CASSAFVGGSTDTQYF. In DNA, the CDR3 is TGTGCCAGCAGTGCATTTGTTGGGGGGAGCACAGATACGCAGTATTTT. The chain joins TRBV6-1 to TRBJ2-3; weak D call: TRBD2 (6 bases). This CDR3 has 16 amino acids. CDR1 MNHNS and CDR2 SASEGT come from the germline V gene. V lost 4 bases and J 0 bases, leaving 14 bases between the germline ends.

The V call is TRBV11-2, the J call TRBJ1-3; the match to TRBD1 covers 9 bases. The CDR3 contains 17 residues. Germline CDR1 and CDR2: SGHAT and FQNNGV. The V gene end was trimmed by 5 bases and the J gene end by 8 bases; junction bases not matched to a gene: 16. In nucleotides, the CDR3 is TGTGCCAGCAGCCGCGAAGAGCCGGGACAGGGATTTCACACCATATATTTT. Translated: CASSREEPGQGFHTIYF.

The J gene is TRBJ1-1, the V gene TRBV2, with D tentatively TRBD1 (6 bases). Per the germline V gene, CDR1 is SNHLY and CDR2 is FYNNEI. The CDR3 spans 14 residues. Trimming shortened V by 1 base and J by 1 base, and 7 bases separated the two germline ends. The CDR3 sequence is CASSEGRGNTEAFF. DNA of the CDR3: TGTGCCAGCAGTGAAGGCAGGGGGAACACTGAAGCTTTCTTT. The full variable domain, completed using reference TRBV2 and TRBJ1-1, is EPEVTQTPSHQVTQMGQEVILRCVPISNHLYFYWYRQILGQKVEFLVSFYNNEISEKSEIFDDQFSVERPDGSNFTLKIRSTKLEDSAMYFCASSEGRGNTEAFFGQGTRLTVV.

The chain has TRBV7-8 and TRBJ2-2; the D is unclear. The CDR3 runs to 13 residues. Germline V gene data show CDR1 as SGHVS and CDR2 as FQNEAQ. V was shortened by 10 bases and J by 4 bases, with 13 bases between the two germline ends. The CDR3 region has the DNA TGTGCCACGTGGGCCCCCGCCACCGGGGAGCTGTTTTTT. It yields the protein CATWAPATGELFF.

The chain recombines TRBV28 with TRBJ1-1, with TRBD1 identical over 7 bases. The CDR3 totals 14 residues. Germline values: CDR1 MDHEN, CDR2 SYDVKM. After removal of 7 bases from V and 1 base from J, the junction contained 6 bases not matched to a gene. The CDR3, as DNA: TGTGCCAGCAAAACAGGGGCCTGGAACACTGAAGCTTTCTTT. This encodes CASKTGAWNTEAFF. The full variable domain, with the rest looked up from reference TRBV28 and TRBJ1-1, is DVKVTQSSRYLVKRTGEKVFLECVQDMDHENMFWYRQDPGLGLRLIYFSYDVKMKEKGDIPEGYSVSREKKERFSLILESASTNQTSMYLCASKTGAWNTEAFFGQGTRLTVV.

The chain links TRBV4-3 to TRBJ2-3; TRBD2 might be the D (5 bases). The CDR3 is made up of 14 amino acids. Germline V gene sequence: CDR1 LGHNA, CDR2 YSLEER. V shed 0 bases and J shed 6 bases, with 10 bases lying between them. CDR3 nucleotides: TGCGCCAGCAGCCAAGATATGGCGGGCGATACGCAGTATTTT. Protein sequence: CASSQDMAGDTQYF.

The rearrangement uses TRBV9 and TRBJ2-7; a possible D gene is TRBD1 (6 bases). The CDR3 runs 13 residues. Germline loops: CDR1 SGDLS, CDR2 YYNGEE. The V end lost 4 bases, the J end lost 2 bases, and 10 bases lay between the germline ends. CDR3: CASSPGHTYEQYF. The CDR3 coding sequence is TGTGCCAGCAGCCCGGGACACACCTACGAGCAGTACTTC.

The V call is TRBV5-1, the J call TRBJ2-3; tentative D call: TRBD2 (5 bases). V dropped 1 base and J dropped 3 bases, with 12 bases sitting between them. The CDR3 spans 15 residues. Germline V gene data show CDR1 as SGHRS and CDR2 as YFSETQ. CDR3 nucleotide sequence: TGCGCCAGCAGCTTGTCACTAGAGAGGACAGATACGCAGTATTTT. This gives the protein CASSLSLERTDTQYF.

The genes are TRBV5-1 and TRBJ2-1; 9 bases match TRBD1. This CDR3 is built from 17 residues. From germline, CDR1 is SGHRS and CDR2 YFSETQ. After removal of 4 bases from V and 2 bases from J, the junction contained 10 bases not matched to a gene. CDR3 DNA: TGCGCCAGCAGCACCCTAACGGGACAGGGAACCTACAATGAGCAGTTCTTC. Translation: CASSTLTGQGTYNEQFF.

This rearrangement joins TRBV7-2 to TRBJ1-6; 9 nucleotides align to TRBD1. The CDR3 covers 17 residues. Unmatched junction bases numbered 8, after V lost 2 bases and J lost 6 bases. Germline V gene lookup returns CDR1 SGHTA and CDR2 FQGNSA. The CDR3 DNA follows: TGTGCCAGCAGCTTAAACCTCGGGACAGGGTTTAATTCACCCCTCCACTTT. Translated, it gives CASSLNLGTGFNSPLHF.

V usage is TRBV5-8 and J usage is TRBJ2-7; perhaps TRBD1 as D (6 bases). CDR3 length equals 12 residues. CDR1 is SGHTS, CDR2 YDEGEE, per germline. V lost 4 bases to trimming and J lost 4 bases, with 9 bases between them. The CDR3 bases are TGTGCCAGCAGCCAGGACAGTTACGAGCAGTACTTC. It codes for CASSQDSYEQYF.

The J gene is TRBJ1-5, the V gene TRBV12-5, with a tentative D call TRBD1 (5 bases). CDR3 length: 16 amino acids. Germline V CDR1 and CDR2: LGHNT, FRNRAP. V shed 0 bases and J shed 2 bases, with 11 bases lying between them. The CDR3 here is CASGLVQGEGNQPQHF. The CDR3 DNA sequence: TGTGCTAGTGGTTTGGTACAAGGGGAGGGCAATCAGCCCCAGCATTTT.

The table lists this clone with a few counts. The chain recombines TRBV6-2 or TRBV6-3 with TRBJ2-7, with 7 bases matching TRBD1. The CDR3 is 14 amino acids. The germline gives CDR1 MNHEY, CDR2 SVGEGT. V was clipped by 4 bases and J by 3 bases; unmatched bases: 6. CDR3 in amino acids: CASSSSDRVYEQYF. The CDR3 nucleotides are TGTGCCAGCAGTTCTTCAGACAGGGTCTACGAGCAGTACTTC.

The CDR3 is CASSPTGTRNTEAFF. CDR3 DNA sequence: TGTGCCAGCAGCCCTACAGGGACTAGGAACACTGAAGCTTTCTTT. The chain joins TRBV14 to TRBJ1-1, with a possible D match to TRBD1 (6 bases). V was clipped by 4 bases and J by 1 base, with 13 bases between them. CDR1 is SGHDN and CDR2 is FVKESK in the germline V gene. This CDR3 spans 15 amino acids.

The V call is TRBV6-5, the J call TRBJ1-1; D not resolved. Trimming removed 5 bases from V and 4 bases from J, with 17 bases in between. CDR1 MNHEY and CDR2 SVGAGI come from the germline V gene. The CDR3 extends over 15 amino acids. CDR3 sequence: CASSPPAGRGTEAFF. CDR3 coding DNA: TGTGCCAGCAGTCCCCCGGCGGGCCGGGGCACTGAAGCTTTCTTT.

This clone was detected only a few times. The sample carries other DNA sequences with the same CDR3. This chain connects TRBV9 to TRBJ1-1; D not resolved. The CDR3 contains 13 residues. Germline values: CDR1 SGDLS, CDR2 YYNGEE. The V end lost 0 bases, the J end lost 1 base, and 4 bases lay between the germline ends. The CDR3 bases are TGTGCCAGCAGCGTAGACAGGAACACTGAAGCTTTCTTT. Protein: CASSVDRNTEAFF. Combining the CDR3 with reference TRBV9 and TRBJ1-1 gives the whole variable domain DSGVTQTPKHLITATGQRVTLRCSPRSGDLSVYWYQQSLDQGLQFLIQYYNGEERAKGNILERFSAQQFPDLHSELNLSSLELGDSALYFCASSVDRNTEAFFGQGTRLTVV.